The TCR beta chain under discussion was sequenced for a study of blood T cell repertoires in COVID-19. Looking at the study overall: Researchers got acute and convalescent COVID-19 samples from the United States, Italy and Spain. From T cells, B-cell-depleted T cells, or PBMCs came the material, which was cDNA or gDNA.

As processed by the authors: Nucleated cell number was recorded as an estimate derived from reference gene primer amplification. Sequencing used immunoSEQ multiplex PCR; TCRdb keeps in-frame clones, though not all of them. V and J calls and clone size are as listed in that table; D and trimming were resolved from the DNA. The table records some 80,000 clones, roughly 80% of them present only once. The sequencing input was peripheral blood. This receptor was taken from a woman in her 70s with acute or convalescent COVID-19.

For the CDR3, the DNA is TGTGCCAGCAGCTTAGAACGCCTAACCGCTGGAAACACCATATATTTT. Translating it yields CASSLERLTAGNTIYF. The J gene is TRBJ1-3, the V gene TRBV7-2; D gene uncertain. The CDR3 consists of 16 residues. V lost 1 base and J lost 2, with 12 bases in between. The germline CDR1 and CDR2 sequences are SGHTA and FQGNSA.